The rows below give T cell receptor beta chains drawn from one sample of a study of CD4 T cells in relation to SARS-CoV-2 and coronaviruses. Profiling relied on immunoSEQ multiplex PCR, and the TCRdb table lists in-frame clones only, not all of them. In the table there are tens of thousands of clones, approximately 90% of which are singletons. Input material: memory CD4+ T cells from PBMCs. The receptors originated from a human donor in good health. CDR3s include the opening cysteine and the closing phenylalanine or tryptophan. The D gene is left open where the match is weak. Some rows have no size entry. The others give once, few or many, or a class for an expanded clone.

D gene,V gene,J gene,clone size,CDR3 DNA,CDR3 protein
-,TRBV12-3/TRBV12-4,TRBJ2-5,-,TGTGCCAGCAGAGCCCAAGAGACCCAGTACTTC,CASRAQETQYF
TRBD2,TRBV5-1,TRBJ2-3,-,TGCGCCAGTACAAGCGGGAGGGCCACAGATACGCAGTATTTT,CASTSGRATDTQYF
TRBD1,TRBV9,TRBJ2-3,-,TGTGCCAGCAGCGCCCCAGGGGGACAGGGATCAGATACGCAGTATTTT,CASSAPGGQGSDTQYF
TRBD1,TRBV5-8,TRBJ2-7,-,TGTGCCAGCAGCTCCTACCAGGGGGCGCATACCTACGAGCAGTACTTC,CASSSYQGAHTYEQYF
-,TRBV28,TRBJ1-2,-,TGTGCCAGCAGTTTATCATATGGCTACACCTTC,CASSLSYGYTF
-,TRBV5-1,TRBJ2-7,-,TGCGCCAGCAGCGACAATAATTCTGAGCAGTACTTC,CASSDNNSEQYF
-,TRBV3-1/TRBV3-2,TRBJ1-5,-,TGTGCCAGCAGCCAAGGGGGAGGGAAGAAACAGCCCCAGCATTTT,CASSQGGGKKQPQHF
-,TRBV4-1,TRBJ2-7,-,TGCGCCAGCAGCCAAGCTTTGCTAGCGATTTACGAGCAGTACTTC,CASSQALLAIYEQYF
-,TRBV19,TRBJ1-6,-,TGTGCCACCGCGGACCGGAGCTCCTATAATTCACCCCTCCACTTT,CATADRSSYNSPLHF
-,TRBV10-1,TRBJ1-3,-,TGCGCCAGCAGTGGATCCGCCAGCTCTGGAAACACCATATATTTT,CASSGSASSGNTIYF
-,TRBV10-1,TRBJ1-1,-,TGCGCCACCAAGAGAGACATGAACACTGAAGCTTTCTTT,CATKRDMNTEAFF
-,TRBV2,TRBJ2-2,once,TGTGCCAGCTCGAGCGGTAACACCGGGGAGCTGTTTTTT,CASSSGNTGELFF
-,TRBV5-4,TRBJ2-5,few,TGTGCCAGCAGCTTGCCCGGGTTGGGAGGGACCCAGTACTTC,CASSLPGLGGTQYF
TRBD2,TRBV9,TRBJ2-3,once,TGTGCCAGCAGCAAACTCGGACTAGCGGGAGGAACAGATACGCAGTATTTT,CASSKLGLAGGTDTQYF
-,TRBV19,TRBJ1-5,-,TGTGCCAGTAGTCTTAGTGGAACGGGCAATCAGCCCCAGCATTTT,CASSLSGTGNQPQHF
-,TRBV9,TRBJ2-3,few,TGTGCCAGCAGCGTATCAGGGTTCTTAACAGATACGCAGTATTTT,CASSVSGFLTDTQYF
-,TRBV7-2,TRBJ1-4,-,TGTGCCAGCGGTCCCTCACAGGCAACTAATGAAAAACTGTTTTTT,CASGPSQATNEKLFF
-,TRBV4-1,TRBJ1-5,-,TGCGCCAGCAGCCAGAAAACGACAGGAACCCTGGGGGGCAATCAGCCCCAGCATTTT,CASSQKTTGTLGGNQPQHF
TRBD2,TRBV19,TRBJ2-5,-,TGTGCCAGTAGTACCATACTAGCGGGAGTTGAGACCCAGTACTTC,CASSTILAGVETQYF
TRBD1,TRBV4-2,TRBJ2-6,-,TGTGCCAGCAGACTACAGGGACAGGGGGCCAACGTCCTGACTTTC,CASRLQGQGANVLTF
TRBD1,TRBV4-1,TRBJ2-3,-,TGCGCCAGCAGCCAAGATACAGGGGCAAGCACAGATACGCAGTATTTT,CASSQDTGASTDTQYF
TRBD1,TRBV24-1,TRBJ2-5,-,TGTGCCACCAGTGACTGGGGACAGGGGGAGTTGGAGACCCAGTACTTC,CATSDWGQGELETQYF
TRBD1,TRBV5-3,TRBJ2-1,-,TGTGCCAGAAGCGATCAGACAGGGTTTCATGAGCAGTTCTTC,CARSDQTGFHEQFF
TRBD1,TRBV6-6,TRBJ1-6,-,TGTGCCAGCAGTTACTTCGTAAGGGGGCCACCCCTCCACTTT,CASSYFVRGPPLHF
TRBD2,TRBV24-1,TRBJ2-5,-,TGTGCCACCAGTAGGACTAGCGGGGGTAAGACCCAGTACTTC,CATSRTSGGKTQYF
-,TRBV27,TRBJ2-7,-,TGTGCCAGCAGTTTAGTGCGGTGGGCCTACGAGCAGTACTTC,CASSLVRWAYEQYF
TRBD1,TRBV2,TRBJ1-2,-,TGTGCCAGCAGTGATGGGCCCAGGGGGGGCGATGGCTACACCTTC,CASSDGPRGGDGYTF
-,TRBV12-3/TRBV12-4,TRBJ1-1,-,TGTGCCAGCAGTTTAGGAGGTGGCACTGAAGCTTTCTTT,CASSLGGGTEAFF
-,TRBV19,TRBJ1-4,-,TGTGCCAGTAGTATCTACCAAGTTGGTGAAAAACTGTTTTTT,CASSIYQVGEKLFF
TRBD1,TRBV28,TRBJ2-1,-,TGTGCCAGCACTGAAACAGGGGGAGGGCAGTTCTTC,CASTETGGGQFF
TRBD1,TRBV24-1,TRBJ2-3,-,TGTGCCACCAGTGATTTGACAGGGGGGAGAGATACGCAGTATTTT,CATSDLTGGRDTQYF
TRBD2,TRBV5-1,TRBJ2-3,once,TGCGCCAGCAGCTTGGGGGATAGCGGGCATACGCAGTATTTT,CASSLGDSGHTQYF
-,TRBV11-2,TRBJ1-2,-,TGTGCCAGCAGCTTAGTGGGGCAGGGGACGGACTATGGCTACACCTTC,CASSLVGQGTDYGYTF
-,TRBV7-3,TRBJ2-6,-,TGTGCCAGCAGTCGGGACCGAGCTGGGGCCAACGTCCTGACTTTC,CASSRDRAGANVLTF
-,TRBV11-2,TRBJ2-7,-,TGTGCCAGCAGTCCCGCGACAGGATACTACGAGCAGTACTTC,CASSPATGYYEQYF
-,TRBV27,TRBJ1-2,-,TGTGCCAGCAGTTTAGGTCGGTTCCGCCATGGCTACACCTTC,CASSLGRFRHGYTF
-,TRBV5-1,TRBJ2-7,few,TGCGCCAGCAGCTTGGGAGTTTTAGGAGGGCTTTCATCCCCAGATCTCAGCACCTACGAGCAGTACTTC,CASSLGVLGGLSSPDLSTYEQYF
TRBD2,TRBV9,TRBJ2-1,-,TGTGCCAGCAGCGGGAGAGGGACTAGCAATGAGCAGTTCTTC,CASSGRGTSNEQFF
-,TRBV13,TRBJ1-3,-,TGTGCCAGCAGCTTAGGGGGGACGGACAGACGCTCTGGAAACACCATATATTTT,CASSLGGTDRRSGNTIYF
-,TRBV2,TRBJ2-3,-,TGTGCCAGCAGCCGAATTCCGGCGGCCAGCACAGATACGCAGTATTTT,CASSRIPAASTDTQYF
-,TRBV6-2/TRBV6-3,TRBJ2-4,few,TGTGCCAGCAGTTACGTGGCCAGCGGGTATATAGCCAAAAACATTCAGTACTTC,CASSYVASGYIAKNIQYF
TRBD1,TRBV10-1,TRBJ2-7,-,TGCGCCAGCAGTGAGACCGGACAGGGAAGGCACGAGCAGTACTTC,CASSETGQGRHEQYF
TRBD1,TRBV19,TRBJ1-6,-,TGTGCCAGTAGTATCCCGCCGCGCAGACAGGGGTGGGGTTCACCCCTCCACTTT,CASSIPPRRQGWGSPLHF
TRBD1,TRBV6-5,TRBJ2-7,-,TGTGCCAGCAGTTACGGGGGGACAGGGGACGAGCAGTACTTC,CASSYGGTGDEQYF
-,TRBV19,TRBJ1-5,-,TGTGCCAGTAGTCCCGGAGGGGAAGGGAGCAATCAGCCCCAGCATTTT,CASSPGGEGSNQPQHF
-,TRBV5-4,TRBJ2-5,-,TGTGCCAGCAGCGTCCAGGAGACCCAGTACTTC,CASSVQETQYF
-,TRBV7-9,TRBJ2-1,few,TGTGCCAGCACCCTCGGTGGGAGCTCCTACAATGAGCAGTTCTTC,CASTLGGSSYNEQFF
-,TRBV6-5,TRBJ1-1,-,TGTGCCAGCAGACGGGACACTCTGAACACTGAAGCTTTCTTT,CASRRDTLNTEAFF
TRBD2,TRBV7-3,TRBJ2-1,-,TGTGCCAGCAGCAATATCGCCTCCGGGACTAGCGCGGGTGAGCAGTTCTTC,CASSNIASGTSAGEQFF